Listed below are T cell receptor beta chains from one sample, sequenced in a study of blood T cell repertoires in COVID-19. Repertoires were generated with immunoSEQ multiplex PCR, while TCRdb's copy carries only in-frame clones and drops some. The repertoire holds some 160,000 clones, around four fifths seen once, with 13% in the top ten. Material: peripheral blood. These receptors all stem from a man between 65 and 85 years old who had recovered from COVID-19. The CDR3 runs from the conserved cysteine through the conserved F or W. The D gene is left open where the match is weak. Where a row states a size, it is once, few, many or the class of an expanded clone; other rows omit it.

j_call: TRBJ2-7; clone_size: -; v_call: TRBV14; d_call: -; cdr3_nt: TGTGCCAGCAGCCAAGACGAAGCGATACCTTACGAGCAGTACTTC; cdr3_aa: CASSQDEAIPYEQYF
j_call: TRBJ2-7; clone_size: -; v_call: TRBV5-1; d_call: -; cdr3_nt: TGCGCCAGCAGCTTGGCCCAGGGTCTGAATCTAGAGCAGTACTTC; cdr3_aa: CASSLAQGLNLEQYF
j_call: TRBJ1-2; clone_size: -; v_call: TRBV5-6; d_call: TRBD1; cdr3_nt: TGTGCCAGCAGCTTGGGGAATCGACAGGGCGAGGGTGGCTACACCTTC; cdr3_aa: CASSLGNRQGEGGYTF
j_call: TRBJ2-3; clone_size: few; v_call: TRBV25-1; d_call: TRBD2; cdr3_nt: TGTGCCAGCAGTGAATCGGGAGGTAGCACAGATACGCAGTATTTT; cdr3_aa: CASSESGGSTDTQYF
j_call: TRBJ1-2; clone_size: -; v_call: TRBV6-5; d_call: TRBD1; cdr3_nt: TGTGCCAGCAGTTTCACAGGGGGTATAGACTATGGCTACACCTTC; cdr3_aa: CASSFTGGIDYGYTF
j_call: TRBJ2-3; clone_size: -; v_call: TRBV6-1; d_call: TRBD2; cdr3_nt: TGTGCCAGCAGTGACCTAGCGGGAGTGAAAGATACGCAGTATTTT; cdr3_aa: CASSDLAGVKDTQYF
j_call: TRBJ2-1; clone_size: many; v_call: TRBV6-2/TRBV6-3; d_call: -; cdr3_nt: TGTGCCAGCAGTTACTCTTCAGGGATCTACAATGAGCAGTTCTTC; cdr3_aa: CASSYSSGIYNEQFF
j_call: TRBJ2-7; clone_size: -; v_call: TRBV6-1; d_call: TRBD1; cdr3_nt: TGTGCCAGCAGTGAAGTGGGACAGGGGGATCCCTACGAGCAGTACTTC; cdr3_aa: CASSEVGQGDPYEQYF
j_call: TRBJ2-7; clone_size: -; v_call: TRBV3-1/TRBV3-2; d_call: TRBD2; cdr3_nt: TGTGCCAGCAGCCCCACTAGCGGAGGTAGTTCCTACGAGCAGTACTTC; cdr3_aa: CASSPTSGGSSYEQYF
j_call: TRBJ1-3; clone_size: once; v_call: TRBV18; d_call: -; cdr3_nt: TGTGCCAGCTCACTTGACTCCGGAAACACCATATATTTT; cdr3_aa: CASSLDSGNTIYF
j_call: TRBJ2-3; clone_size: -; v_call: TRBV10-1; d_call: -; cdr3_nt: TGCGCCAGCAGTGAGTCAACAGGGTATTCCACAGATACGCAGTATTTT; cdr3_aa: CASSESTGYSTDTQYF
j_call: TRBJ2-3; clone_size: -; v_call: TRBV18; d_call: TRBD1; cdr3_nt: TGTGCCAGCTCACCGCTAACCTCGGGACAGGGGATCACAGATACGCAGTATTTT; cdr3_aa: CASSPLTSGQGITDTQYF
j_call: TRBJ1-1; clone_size: -; v_call: TRBV19; d_call: -; cdr3_nt: TGTGCCAGTAGTCCTCTTATTGCGGGGGCAGACACTGAAGCTTTCTTT; cdr3_aa: CASSPLIAGADTEAFF
j_call: TRBJ1-5; clone_size: -; v_call: TRBV25-1; d_call: -; cdr3_nt: TGTGCCAGCAGTGTCAACAATCAGCCCCAGCATTTT; cdr3_aa: CASSVNNQPQHF
j_call: TRBJ1-5; clone_size: -; v_call: TRBV30; d_call: -; cdr3_nt: TGTGCCTGGAGTAGAGGAAGCAATCAGCCCCAGCATTTT; cdr3_aa: CAWSRGSNQPQHF
j_call: TRBJ2-6; clone_size: once; v_call: TRBV29-1; d_call: -; cdr3_nt: TGCAGCGTTGAATTCAGTTCCTCTGGGGCCAACGTCCTGACTTTC; cdr3_aa: CSVEFSSSGANVLTF